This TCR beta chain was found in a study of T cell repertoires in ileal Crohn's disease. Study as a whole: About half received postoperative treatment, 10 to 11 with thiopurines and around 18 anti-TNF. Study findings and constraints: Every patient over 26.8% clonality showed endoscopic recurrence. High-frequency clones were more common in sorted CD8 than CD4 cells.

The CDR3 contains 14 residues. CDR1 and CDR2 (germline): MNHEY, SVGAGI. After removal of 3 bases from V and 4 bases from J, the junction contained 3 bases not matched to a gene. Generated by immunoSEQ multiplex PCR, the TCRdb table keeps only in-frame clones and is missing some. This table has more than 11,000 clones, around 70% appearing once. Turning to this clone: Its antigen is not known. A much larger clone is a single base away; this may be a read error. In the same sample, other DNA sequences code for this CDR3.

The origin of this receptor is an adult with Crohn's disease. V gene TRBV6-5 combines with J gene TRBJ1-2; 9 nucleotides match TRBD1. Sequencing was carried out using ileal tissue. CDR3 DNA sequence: TGTGCCAGCAGTTATTCGGACAGGGGCTATGGCTACACCTTC. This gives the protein CASSYSDRGYGYTF.